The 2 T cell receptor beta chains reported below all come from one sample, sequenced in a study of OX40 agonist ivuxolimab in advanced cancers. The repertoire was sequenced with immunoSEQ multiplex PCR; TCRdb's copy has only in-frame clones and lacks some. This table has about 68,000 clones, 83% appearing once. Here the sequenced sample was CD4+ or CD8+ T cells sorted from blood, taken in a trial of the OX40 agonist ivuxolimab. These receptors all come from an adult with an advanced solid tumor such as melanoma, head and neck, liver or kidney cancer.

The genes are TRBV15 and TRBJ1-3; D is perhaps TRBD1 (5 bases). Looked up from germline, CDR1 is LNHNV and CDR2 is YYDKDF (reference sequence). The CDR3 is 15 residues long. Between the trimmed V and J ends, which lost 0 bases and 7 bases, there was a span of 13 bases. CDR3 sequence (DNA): TGTGCCACCAGCAGAGAAATTGAGGCAGGGAACACCATATATTTT. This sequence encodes CATSREIEAGNTIYF.

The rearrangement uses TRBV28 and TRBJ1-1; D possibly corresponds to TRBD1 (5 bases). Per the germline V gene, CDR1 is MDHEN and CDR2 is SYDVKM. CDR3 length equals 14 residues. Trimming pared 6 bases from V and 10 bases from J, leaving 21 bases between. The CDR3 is CASSSPERTGRAFF. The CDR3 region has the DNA TGTGCCAGCAGCTCTCCAGAGCGGACGGGGCGAGCTTTCTTT.